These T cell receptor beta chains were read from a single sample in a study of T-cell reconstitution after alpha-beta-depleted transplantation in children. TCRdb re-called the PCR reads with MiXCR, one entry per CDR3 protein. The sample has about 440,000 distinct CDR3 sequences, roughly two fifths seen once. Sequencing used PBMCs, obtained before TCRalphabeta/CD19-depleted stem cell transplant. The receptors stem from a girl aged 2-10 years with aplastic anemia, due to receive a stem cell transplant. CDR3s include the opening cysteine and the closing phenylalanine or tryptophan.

CDR3aa: CASRSYVEAFF
v_gene: TRBV10-2
j_gene: TRBJ1-1

CDR3aa: CASASASGQGSYEQYF
v_gene: TRBV6-1
j_gene: TRBJ2-7

CDR3aa: CASSIIGVYEQYF
v_gene: TRBV2
j_gene: TRBJ2-7

CDR3aa: CASSHDSGQYNEQFF
v_gene: TRBV6-5
j_gene: TRBJ2-1

CDR3aa: CASSEALNTGELFF
v_gene: TRBV6-1
j_gene: TRBJ2-2

CDR3aa: CSASPGPAEKLFF
v_gene: TRBV20-1
j_gene: TRBJ1-4

CDR3aa: CASVKGDVNQPQHF
v_gene: TRBV6-1
j_gene: TRBJ1-5

CDR3aa: CASSLALAHTEQYF
v_gene: TRBV7-9
j_gene: TRBJ2-7

CDR3aa: CASSLYAGISYEQYF
v_gene: TRBV7-2
j_gene: TRBJ2-7

CDR3aa: CASRVRLAGRTDTQYF
v_gene: TRBV6-2/TRBV6-3
j_gene: TRBJ2-3

CDR3aa: CASSFHTQGQPQHF
v_gene: TRBV6-5
j_gene: TRBJ1-5

CDR3aa: CSVSRQGLSGANVLTF
v_gene: TRBV29-1
j_gene: TRBJ2-6

CDR3aa: CSARLAGVRADTQYF
v_gene: TRBV20-1
j_gene: TRBJ2-3

CDR3aa: CSAREIGEDTGELFF
v_gene: TRBV20-1
j_gene: TRBJ2-2

CDR3aa: CASSLDGGRGTDTQYF
v_gene: TRBV5-1
j_gene: TRBJ2-3

CDR3aa: CASSSRGLAGLYQETQYF
v_gene: TRBV7-6
j_gene: TRBJ2-5

CDR3aa: CASSLGPGLTYNEQFF
v_gene: TRBV12-3/TRBV12-4
j_gene: TRBJ2-1

CDR3aa: CSVTSGGYERYF
v_gene: TRBV29-1
j_gene: TRBJ2-7

CDR3aa: CASSWDSRGETQYF
v_gene: TRBV5-6
j_gene: TRBJ2-5

CDR3aa: CASSLGGGTPSPRYNEQFF
v_gene: TRBV5-1
j_gene: TRBJ2-1

CDR3aa: CASSILAQGVGTEAFF
v_gene: TRBV9
j_gene: TRBJ1-1

CDR3aa: CSASTSGRLAGEQFF
v_gene: TRBV20-1
j_gene: TRBJ2-1

CDR3aa: CASSLQGARQYF
v_gene: TRBV12-3/TRBV12-4
j_gene: TRBJ2-7